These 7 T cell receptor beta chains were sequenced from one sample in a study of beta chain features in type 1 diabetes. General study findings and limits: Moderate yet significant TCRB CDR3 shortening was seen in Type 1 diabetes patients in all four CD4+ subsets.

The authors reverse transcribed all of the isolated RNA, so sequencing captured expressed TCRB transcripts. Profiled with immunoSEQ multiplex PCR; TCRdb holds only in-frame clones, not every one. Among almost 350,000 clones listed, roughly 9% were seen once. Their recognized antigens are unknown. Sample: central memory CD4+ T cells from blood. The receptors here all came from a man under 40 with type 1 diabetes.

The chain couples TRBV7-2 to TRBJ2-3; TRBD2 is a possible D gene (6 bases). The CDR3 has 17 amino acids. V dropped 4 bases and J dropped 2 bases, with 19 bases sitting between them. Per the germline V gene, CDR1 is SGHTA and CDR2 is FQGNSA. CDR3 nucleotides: TGTGCCAGCAGCTCCAGAGGGACTGCCCGGGACACAGATACGCAGTATTTT. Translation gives CASSSRGTARDTDTQYF. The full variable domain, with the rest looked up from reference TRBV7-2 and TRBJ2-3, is GAGVSQSPSNKVTEKGKDVELRCDPISGHTALYWYRQSLGQGLEFLIYFQGNSAPDKSGLPSDRFSAERTGGSVSTLTIQRTQQEDSAVYLCASSSRGTARDTDTQYFGPGTRLTVL.

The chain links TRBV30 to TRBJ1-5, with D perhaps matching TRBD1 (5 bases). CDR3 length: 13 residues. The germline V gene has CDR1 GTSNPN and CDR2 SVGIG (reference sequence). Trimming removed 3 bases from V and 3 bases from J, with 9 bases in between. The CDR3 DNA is TGTGCCTGGAGGCGGACACCCAATCAGCCCCAGCATTTT. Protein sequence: CAWRRTPNQPQHF.

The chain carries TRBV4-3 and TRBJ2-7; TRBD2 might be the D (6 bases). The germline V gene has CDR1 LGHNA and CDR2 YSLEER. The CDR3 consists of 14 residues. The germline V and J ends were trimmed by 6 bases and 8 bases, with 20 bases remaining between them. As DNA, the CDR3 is TGCGCCAGCAGTCAATCCTGCCGGGAGCTCAAGCAGTACTTC. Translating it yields CASSQSCRELKQYF.

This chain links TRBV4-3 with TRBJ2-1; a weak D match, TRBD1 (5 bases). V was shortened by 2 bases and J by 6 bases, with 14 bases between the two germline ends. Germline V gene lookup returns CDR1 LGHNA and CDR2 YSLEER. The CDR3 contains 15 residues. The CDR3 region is CASSQYGAGINEQFF. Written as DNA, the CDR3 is TGCGCCAGCAGCCAATACGGAGCAGGGATCAATGAGCAGTTCTTC.

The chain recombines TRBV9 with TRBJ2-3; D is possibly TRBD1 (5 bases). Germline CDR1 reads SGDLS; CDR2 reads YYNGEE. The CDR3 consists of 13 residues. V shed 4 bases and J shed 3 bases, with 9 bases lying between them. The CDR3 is CASSRGYTDTQYF. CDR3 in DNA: TGTGCCAGCAGCAGGGGTTATACAGATACGCAGTATTTT.

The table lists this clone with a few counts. In DNA form, the CDR3 reads TGTGCCAGCAGCTTATCACCGGACTCTGGGGCCAACGTCCTGACTTTC. It is translated as CASSLSPDSGANVLTF. The gene calls are TRBV7-9 and TRBJ2-6; no clear D gene. V dropped 2 bases and J dropped 0 bases, with 8 bases sitting between them. Germline V gene data show CDR1 as SEHNR and CDR2 as FQNEAQ (reference sequence). The CDR3 is 16 amino acids.

CDR3 sequence (DNA): TGCAGCGTTGGGACCGGACAGGGCGGCAATCAGCCCCAGCATTTT. Its protein is CSVGTGQGGNQPQHF. The genes are TRBV29-1 and TRBJ1-5, with 8 bases that match TRBD1. Unmatched junction bases numbered 7, after V lost 4 bases and J lost 2 bases. Germline assignment: CDR1 SQVTM and CDR2 ANQGSEA. There are 15 residues in the CDR3.